This paragraph covers one TCR beta chain sequence. Original processing methods: The assay estimated nucleated cells by amplifying reference gene primers. This table comes from immunoSEQ multiplex PCR, and its TCRdb copy is limited to in-frame clones, with some not included. Clonal size and the V and J genes are those of that table, whereas D and trimming came from the DNA. The profile shows tens of thousands of clones, roughly 82% of them singletons. The data originate from a study of blood T cell repertoires in COVID-19. Study-wide background: Acute and convalescent COVID-19 specimens originated in the United States, Italy and Spain. T cells, B-cell-depleted T cells, or PBMCs provided the cDNA or gDNA that served as material.

The specimen sequenced was peripheral blood. This receptor was identified in a man between 60 and 75 years old with acute or convalescent COVID-19.

As DNA, the CDR3 is TGTGCCAGCAGTTACCTCCCGACCGGGGAGCTGTTTTTT. It encodes CASSYLPTGELFF. The V call is TRBV6-5, the J call TRBJ2-2; D ambiguous. V lost 2 bases, J lost 5 bases, and 6 bases lay in between. CDR1 and CDR2 from the germline V gene are MNHEY and SVGAGI. This CDR3 is 13 amino acids long.